A selection of T cell receptor beta chains follows, all from one sample in a study of shared clonotypes between healthy human individuals. The protocol was immunoSEQ multiplex PCR, while the TCRdb copy is restricted to in-frame clones and leaves out a portion. The sample consists of 2,100,000 or so clones, around 95% of them appearing once. Sequencing was done on a sample of naive CD4+ T cells sorted from blood. Source of these receptors: a man between 18 and 35 years old in good health. The conserved cysteine and the conserved F or W are not part of the CDR3 here. The D gene is left open where the match is weak. The size of a clone is reported for some rows only, either as once, few or many, or as a class for expanded clones.

>.|TRBD1|TRBV6-5
ASSYSSQGAGELF
>.|.|TRBV9
ASSVEGGLHQPQH
>.|.|TRBV11-2
ASSSRVGRSTGELF
>.|.|TRBV9
ASSALFGGRLNTEAF
>.|TRBD1|TRBV7-9
ASSSGDRGTGELF
>.|.|TRBV5-4
ASSLVAAQGETQY
>.|.|TRBV18
ASSPMNQNSPLH
>.|TRBD1|TRBV7-2
ASSPIGGQKNEKLF
>.|TRBD1|TRBV5-1
ASSYDRGANEKLF
>.|.|TRBV19
ASSGPPPGELF
>.|.|TRBV2
ASSETRTNYGYT
>.|.|TRBV7-8
ASSTQIGGRGDQETQY
>once|.|TRBV19
ASSVTENTEAF
>once|TRBD2|TRBV7-9
ASSQPGLPPETQY
>.|.|TRBV7-8
ASSLAFYNEQF
>.|TRBD1|TRBV5-4
ASSPDRGSTEAF
>.|TRBD1|TRBV18
ASSDGTGLGSPLH
>.|.|TRBV28
ASSPSGNSPLH
>.|.|TRBV7-9
ASSLLGLQTQY
>.|.|TRBV7-7
ASSSTTNTGELF
>.|.|TRBV6-1
ASSEGGANEKLF
>.|TRBD2|TRBV27
ASSRVRREPTNTGELF
>once|TRBD1|TRBV7-2
ASSLGGTVRAQY
>.|.|TRBV6-1
ASSEALARGVTTDTQY
>.|.|TRBV5-1
ASSSGPGSEEQY
>.|.|TRBV6-5
ASTPMGRRNTEAF
>.|.|TRBV2
ASRLDSNTGELF
>.|.|TRBV6-6
ASSYDPTYEQY